The 21 T cell receptor beta chains given below trace back to one sample, sequenced in a study of naive and memory T cell subsets. Whole-study results and caveats: A few larger clonotypes appeared in naive repertoires, especially CD8, possibly memory cells re-expressing CD45RA.

These TCRs are of unknown antigen specificity. Two oligonucleotides, mixed equimolar, formed the beta constant-region primer covering TRBC1 and TRBC2. Four rounds of PCR amplified the ligated cDNA using nested alpha and beta constant-region primers plus SP2. TCRdb called the UMI-ligation and nested PCR reads again in MiXCR, with one record for every CDR3 protein. In the table there are 120,000 to 150,000 distinct CDR3 sequences, over 20% of which are singletons. The sample was naive CD4+ T cells from blood. The origin of the receptors is a human donor in good health.

This chain joins TRBV24-1 and TRBJ2-5, with TRBD1 as a possible D gene (5 bases). This CDR3 is built from 14 residues. V was cut by 2 bases and J by 6 bases, with 12 bases left in between. The V gene's germline CDR1 is KGHDR and CDR2 SFDVKD. The CDR3 DNA reads as TGTGCCACCAGTGATTCTGACAGCCTTAAGACCCAGTACTTC. Amino acid sequence: CATSDSDSLKTQYF.

V gene TRBV6-5 combines with J gene TRBJ2-7, with TRBD2 matching over 10 bases. With 8 bases clipped from V and 6 bases from J, the junction kept 22 bases outside the gene matches. Per germline, CDR1 MNHEY and CDR2 SVGAGI. The CDR3 contains 18 residues. The CDR3 bases are TGTGCCAGCTCCCGCAACCCGCAAAGCGGGAGGGCCTTGAGCGAGCAGTACTTC. Translated, it gives CASSRNPQSGRALSEQYF.

The V gene is TRBV7-9, the J gene TRBJ2-1, with 10 positions matching TRBD1. The germline V gene has CDR1 SEHNR and CDR2 FQNEAQ (reference sequence). This CDR3 spans 16 amino acids. With 2 bases clipped from V and 6 bases from J, the junction kept 7 bases outside the gene matches. The CDR3 nucleotides are TGTGCCAGCAGCTTACGTACGGGACAGGGGAGCAATGAGCAGTTCTTC. It encodes CASSLRTGQGSNEQFF.

The V and J genes are TRBV6-1 and TRBJ2-3, with D possibly TRBD2 on 5 matching bases. The V gene lost 3 bases and the J gene lost 0 bases, with 10 bases spanning the gap. CDR3 length: 15 amino acids. Per the germline V gene, CDR1 is MNHNS and CDR2 is SASEGT. For the CDR3, the DNA is TGTGCCAGCAGTGACCTGACTACTAGCACAGATACGCAGTATTTT. Protein product: CASSDLTTSTDTQYF.

This chain joins TRBV27 and TRBJ1-1; no clear D gene. Germline loops: CDR1 MNHEY, CDR2 SMNVEV (reference sequence). V shed 6 bases and J shed 0 bases, with 8 bases lying between them. The CDR3 length is 13 residues. The chain's CDR3 is CASRTLMNTEAFF. CDR3 bases: TGTGCCAGCAGAACCCTCATGAACACTGAAGCTTTCTTT.

This clonotype was observed at least ten times. This sequence joins TRBV3-1 and TRBJ2-1; D is uncertain. This CDR3 has 16 residues. Deletions cut 1 base from V and 0 bases from J, with 10 bases between. From germline, CDR1 is LGHDT and CDR2 YNNKEL (reference sequence). The CDR3 protein is CASSQVARTSYNEQFF. In DNA, the CDR3 is TGTGCCAGCAGCCAAGTTGCGCGGACCTCCTACAATGAGCAGTTCTTC.

This clonotype was found a few times. The V call is TRBV13, the J call TRBJ1-1; TRBD1 might be the D (5 bases). The V and J ends lost 5 bases and 2 bases respectively, with 21 bases between them. The CDR3 is made up of 17 amino acids. Germline V gene data show CDR1 as PRHDT and CDR2 as FYEKMQ (reference sequence). DNA of the CDR3: TGTGCCAGCAGCAGAGGAACTTGGGGGGAACGTAACACTGAAGCTTTCTTT. Translated, it gives CASSRGTWGERNTEAFF.

This chain links TRBV28 with TRBJ2-3; D call uncertain. In germline, CDR1 is MDHEN, CDR2 SYDVKM. V was shortened by 3 bases and J by 4 bases, with 17 bases between the two germline ends. This CDR3 region has 16 residues. The CDR3 bases are TGTGCCAGCAGTTTTTCCGGTTTGACGGTCGCAGATACGCAGTATTTT. It codes for CASSFSGLTVADTQYF. Full variable domain (remainder filled in from reference TRBV28 and TRBJ2-3): DVKVTQSSRYLVKRTGEKVFLECVQDMDHENMFWYRQDPGLGLRLIYFSYDVKMKEKGDIPEGYSVSREKKERFSLILESASTNQTSMYLCASSFSGLTVADTQYFGPGTRLTVL.

The chain employs TRBV12-3 or TRBV12-4 and TRBJ2-2; D possibly corresponds to TRBD1 (6 bases). The CDR3 is made up of 13 amino acids. Deletions cut 6 bases from V and 5 bases from J, with 10 bases between. Here the CDR3 DNA reads TGTGCCAGCAGGAACAGGGTAACCGGGGAGCTGTTTTTT. Translating it yields CASRNRVTGELFF.

The V gene is TRBV10-3, the J gene TRBJ1-1, with D hard to call. CDR1 ENHRY and CDR2 SYGVKD come from the germline V gene. The CDR3 length is 15 residues. V was trimmed by 7 bases and J by 4 bases, leaving 19 bases between them. In DNA, the CDR3 is TGTGCCATCAATGCGGACGGCATGCAAAGCACTGAAGCTTTCTTT. It specifies CAINADGMQSTEAFF.

V is TRBV28 and J is TRBJ2-3, with unresolved D. Germline V CDR1 and CDR2: MDHEN, SYDVKM. This CDR3 has 15 amino acids. The V end was cut by 6 bases, the J end by 0 bases, with 13 bases between. The CDR3 bases are TGTGCCAGCAGCCGACTGGGCGCTAGCACAGATACGCAGTATTTT. Translated: CASSRLGASTDTQYF.

The sample holds a few counts of this clonotype. This rearrangement joins TRBV28 to TRBJ1-5, with 7 bases lining up with TRBD1. This CDR3 is built from 14 residues. The trim removed 9 bases at V and 3 bases at J, leaving 8 bases unmatched. In germline, CDR1 is MDHEN, CDR2 SYDVKM. As DNA, the CDR3 is TGTGCCAGTTTAGTTGGGACAGTCAATCAGCCCCAGCATTTT. It translates to CASLVGTVNQPQHF.

J is TRBJ1-1 and V is TRBV15; D unclear. The V gene's germline CDR1 is LNHNV and CDR2 YYDKDF (reference sequence). The CDR3 is 14 residues long. V lost 0 bases and J 7 bases, leaving 12 bases between the germline ends. The CDR3 sequence is CATSREITEDEAFF. The CDR3 bases are TGTGCCACCAGCAGAGAAATCACGGAGGATGAAGCTTTCTTT.

This clonotype was detected many times. The V gene is TRBV30, the J gene TRBJ2-7; D possibly uses TRBD1 or TRBD2 (5 bases each). Per germline, CDR1 GTSNPN and CDR2 SVGIG (reference sequence). V was trimmed by 3 bases and J by 6 bases, leaving 15 bases between them. The CDR3 is 13 amino acids. The CDR3 sequence is CAWRGTVRIEQYF. The CDR3, as DNA: TGTGCCTGGAGAGGGACGGTGAGAATCGAGCAGTACTTC.

There are a few counts of this clonotype. The genes are TRBV15 and TRBJ2-2; no definite D call. This CDR3 region has 14 residues. The germline V gene encodes CDR1 LNHNV and CDR2 YYDKDF (reference sequence). Trimming took 0 bases from V and 6 from J, leaving 8 bases between them. The CDR3 is CATSRDRTPGELFF. DNA for the CDR3: TGTGCCACCAGCAGAGATAGGACCCCCGGGGAGCTGTTTTTT.

This clonotype was observed many times. The rearrangement uses TRBV19 and TRBJ2-7; D gene ambiguous. Trimming stripped 3 bases from V and 3 bases from J, with 9 bases between. CDR3 size: 13 residues. The germline gives CDR1 LNHDA, CDR2 SQIVND (reference sequence). In DNA, the CDR3 is TGTGCCAGTAGTATCGTGGGTGGCTACGAGCAGTACTTC. Translated: CASSIVGGYEQYF. The variable domain in full, with the rest retrieved from reference TRBV19 and TRBJ2-7, is DGGITQSPKYLFRKEGQNVTLSCEQNLNHDAMYWYRQDPGQGLRLIYYSQIVNDFQKGDIAEGYSVSREKKESFPLTVTSAQKNPTAFYLCASSIVGGYEQYFGPGTRLTVT.

The chain combines TRBV7-8 with TRBJ2-4; D is perhaps TRBD1 (5 bases). Between the trimmed V and J ends, which lost 1 base and 0 bases, there was a span of 19 bases. The CDR3 runs 19 residues. CDR1 and CDR2 from the germline V gene are SGHVS and FQNEAQ. CDR3: CASSLGGHLVPIAKNIQYF. The CDR3 bases are TGTGCCAGCAGCTTAGGCGGACACCTGGTTCCAATAGCCAAAAACATTCAGTACTTC. Based on the CDR3 plus reference TRBV7-8 and TRBJ2-4, the full variable domain is GAGVSQSPRYKVAKRGQDVALRCDPISGHVSLFWYQQALGQGPEFLTYFQNEAQLDKSGLPSDRFFAERPEGSVSTLKIQRTQQEDSAVYLCASSLGGHLVPIAKNIQYFGAGTRLSVL.

For the CDR3, the DNA is TGTGCCAGTAAGACCGACACCGGCAGGAATTCACCCCTCCACTTT. It codes for CASKTDTGRNSPLHF. The V gene is TRBV6-1, the J gene TRBJ1-6; D remains unclear. Germline V gene data show CDR1 as MNHNS and CDR2 as SASEGT. V lost 9 bases to trimming and J lost 7 bases, with 19 bases between them. This CDR3 comprises 15 residues.

This clonotype was counted only a few times. This chain joins TRBV7-2 and TRBJ2-3, with 9 bases fitting TRBD2. CDR1 SGHTA and CDR2 FQGNSA come from the germline V gene. V lost 4 bases, J lost 5 bases, and 4 bases stayed unmatched. The CDR3 runs to 14 residues. CDR3 nucleotide sequence: TGTGCCAGCAGCTCACAAGCGGGGGGAGATACGCAGTATTTT. It encodes CASSSQAGGDTQYF.

The sample holds many counts of this clonotype. The CDR3 is CSAQRNTGELFF. CDR3 bases: TGCAGCGCACAGCGGAACACCGGGGAGCTGTTTTTT. The J gene is TRBJ2-2, the V gene TRBV29-1; no reliable D call. Germline lookup yields CDR1 SQVTM and CDR2 ANQGSEA. The CDR3 is 12 amino acids. Between the trimmed V and J ends, which lost 7 bases and 1 base, there was a span of 7 bases.

This chain connects TRBV9 to TRBJ2-3; TRBD2 agrees at 13 bases. Germline V gene sequence: CDR1 SGDLS, CDR2 YYNGEE. The V gene end was trimmed by 3 bases and the J gene end by 3 bases; junction bases not matched to a gene: 13. CDR3 length: 19 residues. The CDR3 protein is CASSAYTSGRAAGTDTQYF. DNA of the CDR3: TGTGCCAGCAGCGCATACACTAGCGGGAGGGCCGCAGGTACAGATACGCAGTATTTT.